This T cell receptor (beta chain) originates from a study of cytomegalovirus exposure and HLA in healthy donors. Study conclusions and caveats: Analysis was carried out at a later point, and it linked a missense DCLRE1C variant to TCR beta V- and J-gene trimming.

To note about this clone: Its antigen is unidentified.

Though nominally healthy at sampling, donors likely had unrecorded immune exposures. PCR involved 60 Vbeta and 13 Jbeta primers. Produced via immunoSEQ multiplex PCR; TCRdb's table is partial and in-frame only. The repertoire includes about 92,000 clones, roughly 80% of them detected once, and approximately 1.3% sits in the top ten. What was sequenced was PBMCs. The TCR was taken from a girl under 10 years old in good health and CMV-seropositive.

CDR3 nucleotides: TGTGCCAGTACCCCACAGGCGGCTGGAAACACCATATATTTT. Translating it yields CASTPQAAGNTIYF. J is TRBJ1-3 and V is TRBV19, with a tentative D call TRBD1 (5 bases). Trimming removed 7 bases from V and 2 bases from J, with 12 bases in between. The CDR3 runs to 14 residues. Germline CDR1 is LNHDA and CDR2 is SQIVND (reference sequence).